The entry that follows covers one T cell receptor beta chain sequence. This specimen comes from a study of control samples from healthy donors and cancer patients. V gave up 2 bases and J gave up 2 bases; unmatched junction bases: 8. The length of the CDR3 is 18 residues. Germline loops: CDR1 SGHNT, CDR2 YYREEE (reference sequence). The table came from immunoSEQ multiplex PCR; TCRdb's copy has only in-frame clones and leaves some out. The sample lists some 79,000 clones; roughly 90% were seen once. The V and J genes are TRBV5-4 and TRBJ2-5, with 14 bases aligning to TRBD2. The specimen was blood. The source of this sequence is a woman between 45 and 65 years old in good health. The CDR3 DNA reads TGTGCCAGCAGCTTTAGACTAGCGGGAGGGCCCGGGCAAGAGACCCAGTACTTC. Its protein is CASSFRLAGGPGQETQYF.